This T cell receptor (beta chain) appears in the sequencing data of a study of response to subunit inactivated influenza vaccine. General study results and limits: Authors suggested each seasonal influenza vaccination recruits few new T cells.

This clonotype was detected only a few times. Its cognate antigen is unknown. TCRdb recomputed calls from the RT-PCR reads with MiXCR, one row per CDR3 protein. This sample has approximately 530,000 distinct CDR3 sequences, with 10% to 15% found just once. The sequence was collected from a man aged 45-60 years who received an inactivated influenza vaccine. The material was PBMCs from blood, obtained more than 35 days after vaccination.

The DNA of the CDR3 is TGTGCCAGCAGTACCGTAGCGGGATTGGGAGATACGCAGTATTTT. Translated, it gives CASSTVAGLGDTQYF. The chain recombines TRBV28 with TRBJ2-3, with 8 nucleotides matching TRBD2. CDR1 is MDHEN and CDR2 is SYDVKM in the germline V gene. J gave up 5 bases and V 5 bases, and 9 bases lay outside the gene matches. The CDR3 has 15 residues. The variable domain in full, with the rest retrieved from reference TRBV28 and TRBJ2-3, is DVKVTQSSRYLVKRTGEKVFLECVQDMDHENMFWYRQDPGLGLRLIYFSYDVKMKEKGDIPEGYSVSREKKERFSLILESASTNQTSMYLCASSTVAGLGDTQYFGPGTRLTVL.